These T cell receptor beta chains were read from a single sample in a study of blood T cell repertoires in COVID-19. Produced via immunoSEQ multiplex PCR; TCRdb's table is partial and in-frame only. The data show over 150,000 clones, with 80% to 90% seen just once and around 1.1% held by the top ten. Sequences were obtained from peripheral blood. These receptors all stem from a young man with acute or convalescent COVID-19. The CDR3 runs from the conserved cysteine through the conserved F or W. A D gene is named only where the DNA matches it firmly. Where a row states a size, it is once, few, many or the class of an expanded clone; other rows omit it.

D gene	V gene	clone size	J gene	CDR3 protein	CDR3 DNA
.	TRBV7-6	.	TRBJ2-3	CASSFGSARSDTQYF	TGTGCCAGCAGCTTCGGTAGCGCCCGCTCGGATACGCAGTATTTT
.	TRBV5-1	.	TRBJ2-6	CASSSGLLGANVLTF	TGCGCCAGCAGCTCCGGACTCCTTGGGGCCAACGTCCTGACTTTC
.	TRBV9	.	TRBJ2-5	CASSVDGGGKETQYF	TGTGCCAGCAGCGTAGATGGAGGGGGCAAAGAGACCCAGTACTTC
TRBD2	TRBV7-3	.	TRBJ2-7	CASSNGLAGVTEQYF	TGTGCCAGCAGCAATGGACTAGCGGGAGTAACCGAGCAGTACTTC
TRBD2	TRBV9	.	TRBJ2-1	CASSVAAGVVANEQFF	TGTGCCAGCAGCGTAGCGGCGGGAGTGGTGGCCAATGAGCAGTTCTTC
TRBD2	TRBV18	.	TRBJ2-3	CASSRTSGSADTQYF	TGTGCCAGCTCAAGGACTAGCGGGAGCGCAGATACGCAGTATTTT
.	TRBV12-5	.	TRBJ1-5	CASAFRESQPQHF	TGTGCTAGTGCTTTCCGGGAATCTCAGCCCCAGCATTTT
TRBD1	TRBV6-5	.	TRBJ2-5	CASSYSRDREYF	TGTGCCAGCAGTTACTCCAGGGACAGGGAGTACTTC
.	TRBV6-1	.	TRBJ1-1	CASSVKGGASYHTEAFF	TGTGCCAGCAGTGTTAAGGGAGGGGCCTCCTACCACACTGAAGCTTTCTTT
TRBD1	TRBV7-9	.	TRBJ2-5	CASSPGQGAETQYF	TGTGCCAGCAGCCCCGGACAGGGTGCGGAGACCCAGTACTTC
.	TRBV7-2	few	TRBJ1-6	CASSLMITQTNSPLHF	TGTGCCAGCAGCTTGATGATTACTCAAACCAATTCACCCCTCCACTTT
.	TRBV12-3/TRBV12-4	once	TRBJ2-1	CASRYRNGQFF	TGTGCCAGCAGGTACAGGAATGGGCAGTTCTTC
.	TRBV30	.	TRBJ1-6	CAWSLVPRSPLHF	TGTGCCTGGAGTCTAGTCCCTCGGTCACCCCTCCACTTT
.	TRBV7-9	few	TRBJ2-1	CASSLLFVSNEQFF	TGTGCCAGCAGCTTGCTGTTTGTTAGTAATGAGCAGTTCTTC